These 27 T cell receptor beta chains were all obtained from the same sample, sequenced in a study of blood T cell repertoires in COVID-19. This table comes from immunoSEQ multiplex PCR, and its TCRdb copy is limited to in-frame clones, with some not included. The sample comprises 150,000 to 200,000 clones, approximately 84% of which are singletons, and approximately 6.9% rests with the top ten. The sequencing sample was made of peripheral blood. The receptors were gathered from a human donor with acute or convalescent COVID-19. The donor label of this sample is uncertain.

V gene TRBV30 combines with J gene TRBJ2-7; perhaps TRBD1 as D (5 bases). The CDR3 has 12 amino acids. Trimming removed 2 bases from V and 4 bases from J, with 9 bases in between. Germline V gene lookup returns CDR1 GTSNPN and CDR2 SVGIG (reference sequence). CDR3 nucleotides: TGTGCCTGGAGTCCACAGGAATACGAGCAGTACTTC. It yields the protein CAWSPQEYEQYF.

The chain joins TRBV10-2 to TRBJ1-4; no reliable D call. Per germline, CDR1 WSHSY and CDR2 SAAADI. The CDR3 totals 12 residues. The V gene lost 2 bases and the J gene lost 8 bases, with 6 bases spanning the gap. The CDR3 loop is CASSEAGEKLFF. Written as DNA, the CDR3 is TGCGCCAGCAGTGAGGCGGGAGAAAAACTGTTTTTT.

This chain joins TRBV6-1 and TRBJ2-5, with a tentative D call TRBD2 (5 bases). The germline V and J ends were trimmed by 3 bases and 7 bases, with 12 bases remaining between them. The CDR3 is made up of 13 amino acids. CDR1 is MNHNS, CDR2 SASEGT, per germline. The CDR3 here is CASSDREPGTQYF. The CDR3 DNA follows: TGTGCCAGCAGTGATAGGGAGCCGGGGACCCAGTACTTC.

The rearrangement joins TRBV30 to TRBJ2-7; 9 bases are shared with TRBD2. The CDR3 totals 13 residues. Germline trimming cut 4 bases from V and 3 bases from J; bases unmatched to any gene: 4. Germline V CDR1 and CDR2: GTSNPN, SVGIG (reference sequence). The CDR3 spells CAWTSGANYEQYF. The CDR3 nucleotides read TGTGCCTGGACTAGCGGGGCAAACTACGAGCAGTACTTC.

The chain has TRBV9 and TRBJ2-2, with 11 bases aligning to TRBD2. After removal of 1 base from V and 4 bases from J, the junction contained 3 bases not matched to a gene. The length of the CDR3 is 16 residues. Germline V gives CDR1 SGDLS, CDR2 YYNGEE. CDR3 region: CASSVLAGGSTGELFF. CDR3 in DNA: TGTGCCAGCAGCGTACTAGCGGGAGGATCCACCGGGGAGCTGTTTTTT. Combining the CDR3 with reference TRBV9 and TRBJ2-2 gives the whole variable domain DSGVTQTPKHLITATGQRVTLRCSPRSGDLSVYWYQQSLDQGLQFLIQYYNGEERAKGNILERFSAQQFPDLHSELNLSSLELGDSALYFCASSVLAGGSTGELFFGEGSRLTVL.

The CDR3 spells CASSLAGVGNTGELFF. CDR3 nucleotide sequence: TGCGCCAGCAGCTTAGCGGGAGTAGGGAACACCGGGGAGCTGTTTTTT. The chain links TRBV5-1 to TRBJ2-2, with 8 bases matching TRBD2. Trimming at V came to 2 bases and at J to 1 base, leaving 4 bases not matched to a gene. The germline CDR1 and CDR2 sequences are SGHRS and YFSETQ. The CDR3 loop spans 16 amino acids.

The genes are TRBV7-9 and TRBJ1-1, with D uncertain. The germline V gene encodes CDR1 SEHNR and CDR2 FQNEAQ (reference sequence). Trimming took off 5 bases at V and 1 base at J, with 8 bases between the two ends. The CDR3 length is 13 residues. The CDR3 region is CASSVQQNTEAFF. The CDR3 nucleotides read TGTGCCAGCAGCGTACAGCAGAACACTGAAGCTTTCTTT.

The chain is built from TRBV19 and TRBJ1-1, with D possibly being TRBD1 (5 bases). V shed 7 bases and J shed 7 bases, with 16 bases lying between them. Germline CDR1 LNHDA, CDR2 SQIVND (reference sequence). The CDR3 totals 13 residues. The chain's CDR3 is CASKGFFPIEAFF. The DNA for the CDR3 is TGTGCCAGTAAGGGGTTCTTTCCTATTGAAGCTTTCTTT.

The J gene is TRBJ2-7, the V gene TRBV11-2; 9 bases agree with TRBD2. Germline CDR1 is SGHAT and CDR2 is FQNNGV. The V segment lost 3 bases and the J segment 4 bases; nucleotides outside the gene matches: 16. The length of the CDR3 is 18 residues. CDR3 DNA sequence: TGTGCCAGCAGCTTCAGGGTTGCTAGCGGGGAACTACCTTACGAGCAGTACTTC. Translating gives CASSFRVASGELPYEQYF.

This chain uses TRBV7-2 with TRBJ2-7, with TRBD2 identical over 13 bases. This CDR3 spans 16 amino acids. With 5 bases clipped from V and 0 bases from J, the junction kept 4 bases outside the gene matches. The germline CDR1 and CDR2 sequences are SGHTA and FQGNSA. CDR3: CASSKGLAGSSYEQYF. CDR3 in DNA: TGTGCCAGCAGCAAGGGACTAGCGGGGAGCTCCTACGAGCAGTACTTC.

As concerns this clone: This sample includes further DNA sequences coding for the same CDR3. This chain uses TRBV5-1 with TRBJ1-1; 7 positions agree with TRBD1. The CDR3 contains 14 residues. The ends lost 4 bases at V and 0 bases at J; junction bases unmatched: 3. Germline CDR1 SGHRS, CDR2 YFSETQ. In DNA form, the CDR3 reads TGCGCCAGCAGCCTACAGGGGATGAACACTGAAGCTTTCTTT. Translating it yields CASSLQGMNTEAFF.

The V and J genes are TRBV9 and TRBJ2-3; TRBD1 matches 8 bases. CDR3 size: 15 residues. V dropped 3 bases and J dropped 5; count of bases not matched to a gene: 8. CDR1 and CDR2 from the germline V gene are SGDLS and YYNGEE. The CDR3 DNA reads TGTGCCAGCAGCGCCCCACCTGGACAGGGAGATACGCAGTATTTT. Its protein product is CASSAPPGQGDTQYF.

V usage is TRBV6-5 and J usage is TRBJ2-1, with TRBD2 as a possible D gene (5 bases). CDR1 is MNHEY and CDR2 is SVGAGI in the germline V gene. V shed 6 bases and J shed 6 bases, with 18 bases lying between them. This CDR3 comprises 15 residues. The CDR3 nucleotides are TGTGCCAGCAGCCGTACTAGACGGACGCTCAATGAGCAGTTCTTC. Translating gives CASSRTRRTLNEQFF.

The chain recombines TRBV10-3 with TRBJ2-1; 16 bases fit TRBD2. The V and J ends lost 6 bases and 0 bases, in that order; junction bases with no gene match: 8. The CDR3 loop spans 19 amino acids. CDR1 ENHRY and CDR2 SYGVKD come from the germline V gene. The CDR3, as DNA: TGTGCCATCAGCCCCCCGGGACTAGCGGGAGGGCCCTCCTACAATGAGCAGTTCTTC. Amino acids: CAISPPGLAGGPSYNEQFF.

The CDR3 region has the DNA TGCGCCAGCAGTGAGTCTAACAGGGGCTCCTACGAGCAGTACTTC. As protein: CASSESNRGSYEQYF. The chain has TRBV10-2 and TRBJ2-7; 7 bases line up with TRBD1. This CDR3 comprises 15 residues. V lost 0 bases and J lost 0; bases outside the gene matches: 2. Germline values: CDR1 WSHSY, CDR2 SAAADI.

This chain links TRBV28 with TRBJ1-2; maybe TRBD1 (6 bases). Germline CDR1 reads MDHEN; CDR2 reads SYDVKM. The CDR3 runs 15 residues. V lost 2 bases to trimming and J lost 1 base, with 11 bases between them. In DNA, the CDR3 is TGTGCCAGCAGTTTAGGGACACGGATTAACTATGGCTACACCTTC. Encoded protein: CASSLGTRINYGYTF.

The V and J genes are TRBV6-5 and TRBJ1-5; D not resolved. The CDR3 totals 13 residues. With 2 bases removed from V and 6 bases from J, the gap between germline ends came to 8 bases. Looked up from germline, CDR1 is MNHEY and CDR2 is SVGAGI. CDR3 amino acids: CASSYTGSQPQHF. The CDR3 DNA reads TGTGCCAGCAGTTACACGGGGAGTCAGCCCCAGCATTTT.

This chain connects TRBV29-1 to TRBJ2-6; 7 nucleotides match TRBD2. Germline V gene lookup returns CDR1 SQVTM and CDR2 ANQGSEA. The V segment lost 4 bases and the J segment 4 bases; nucleotides outside the gene matches: 4. There are 14 residues in the CDR3. CDR3 nucleotide sequence: TGCAGCGTTGGGGGAGGGACCGGGGCCAACGTCCTGACTTTC. Amino acid sequence: CSVGGGTGANVLTF.

There are a few counts of this clone. V gene TRBV30 combines with J gene TRBJ1-6, with TRBD1 identical over 7 bases. The germline CDR1 and CDR2 sequences are GTSNPN and SVGIG (reference sequence). The CDR3 runs to 14 residues. V trimming: 3 bases; J trimming: 7 bases; junction bases outside the gene matches: 6. The CDR3 here is CAWSRDRGNSPLHF. Here the CDR3 DNA reads TGTGCCTGGAGCCGGGACAGAGGAAATTCACCCCTCCACTTT.

V gene TRBV5-1 combines with J gene TRBJ2-6; perhaps TRBD1 as D (6 bases). The V gene lost 6 bases and the J gene lost 4 bases, with 11 bases spanning the gap. The CDR3 is made up of 14 amino acids. The germline CDR1 and CDR2 sequences are SGHRS and YFSETQ. CDR3: CASTPGAGANVLTF. CDR3 nucleotide sequence: TGCGCCAGCACTCCAGGGGCCGGGGCCAACGTCCTGACTTTC.

The chain's CDR3 is CASSLWGLVSVGNTIYF. As DNA, the CDR3 is TGTGCCAGCAGCCTATGGGGACTAGTGTCTGTTGGAAACACCATATATTTT. The V call is TRBV5-6, the J call TRBJ1-3; D may be TRBD1 (5 bases). V shed 4 bases and J shed 3 bases, with 20 bases lying between them. Germline-derived CDR1 and CDR2 are SGHDT and YYEEEE. CDR3 length: 17 amino acids.

This clone was observed once. J is TRBJ2-1 and V is TRBV20-1; 9 bases align to TRBD2. The CDR3 loop spans 14 amino acids. Germline V gives CDR1 DFQATT, CDR2 SNEGSKA (reference sequence). Trimming at V came to 3 bases and at J to 8 bases, leaving 8 bases not matched to a gene. Written as DNA, the CDR3 is TGCAGTGCTAGTGCTTTAGCGGGAGTATATGAGCAGTTCTTC. The encoded protein is CSASALAGVYEQFF.

The rearrangement links TRBV6-1 to TRBJ2-5, with TRBD2 matching 8 bases. The CDR3 sequence is 14 residues long. Germline loops: CDR1 MNHNS, CDR2 SASEGT. The J segment lost 2 bases and the V segment lost 4 bases, leaving 3 bases of the junction unmatched. This CDR3 is CASSVAGLQETQYF. The CDR3 DNA sequence: TGTGCCAGCAGTGTAGCGGGGCTACAAGAGACCCAGTACTTC.

The chain links TRBV9 to TRBJ2-7, with a weak D call TRBD2 (6 bases). CDR3 length equals 15 residues. Deletions cut 4 bases from V and 4 bases from J, with 18 bases between. Germline lookup yields CDR1 SGDLS and CDR2 YYNGEE. The CDR3 DNA reads TGTGCCAGCAGCCCCCGGCCCCGCGGGGCTTACGAGCAGTACTTC. Protein: CASSPRPRGAYEQYF.

V gene TRBV9 combines with J gene TRBJ2-2, with D uncertain. There are 13 residues in the CDR3. Germline V lookup: CDR1 SGDLS, CDR2 YYNGEE. V shed 3 bases and J shed 6 bases, with 9 bases lying between them. The CDR3: CASSGYISGELFF. The DNA for the CDR3 is TGTGCCAGCAGCGGTTATATATCCGGGGAGCTGTTTTTT.

The chain employs TRBV11-2 and TRBJ2-6, with 11 bases identical to TRBD1. CDR1 and CDR2 (germline): SGHAT, FQNNGV. V was pared by 3 bases and J by 1 base, with 2 bases of the junction left unmatched. This CDR3 is 17 amino acids long. The CDR3 reads CASSLGQGGSGANVLTF. As DNA, the CDR3 is TGTGCCAGCAGCTTGGGACAGGGGGGTTCTGGGGCCAACGTCCTGACTTTC. Combining the CDR3 with reference TRBV11-2 and TRBJ2-6 gives the whole variable domain EAGVAQSPRYKIIEKRQSVAFWCNPISGHATLYWYQQILGQGPKLLIQFQNNGVVDDSQLPKDRFSAERLKGVDSTLKIQPAKLEDSAVYLCASSLGQGGSGANVLTFGAGSRLTVL.

This clone was picked up a small number of times. The genes are TRBV5-6 and TRBJ1-6; 9 nucleotides match TRBD1. This CDR3 region has 15 residues. The germline V gene has CDR1 SGHDT and CDR2 YYEEEE. J gave up 9 bases and V 4 bases, and 8 bases lay outside the gene matches. The CDR3 loop reads CASSGWTGEGSPLHF. As DNA, the CDR3 is TGTGCCAGCAGCGGCTGGACAGGGGAAGGTTCACCCCTCCACTTT.